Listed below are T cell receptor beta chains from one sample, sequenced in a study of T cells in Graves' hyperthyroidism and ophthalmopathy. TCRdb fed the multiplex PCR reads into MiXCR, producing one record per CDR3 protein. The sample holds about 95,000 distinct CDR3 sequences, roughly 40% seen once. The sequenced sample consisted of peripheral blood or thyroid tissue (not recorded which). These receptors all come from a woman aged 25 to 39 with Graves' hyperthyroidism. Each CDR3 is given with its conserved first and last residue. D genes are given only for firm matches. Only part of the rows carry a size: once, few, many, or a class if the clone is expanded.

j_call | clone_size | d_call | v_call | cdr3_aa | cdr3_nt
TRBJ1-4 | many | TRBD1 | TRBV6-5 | CASSYSYRGDEKLFF | TGTGCCAGCAGTTACTCGTACAGGGGAGATGAAAAACTGTTTTTT
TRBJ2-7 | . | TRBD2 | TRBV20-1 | CSAKLAGGVYEQYF | TGCAGTGCTAAACTAGCGGGAGGAGTCTACGAGCAGTACTTC
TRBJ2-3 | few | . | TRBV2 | CASSYGQDPDTQYF | TGTGCCAGCAGTTATGGACAAGACCCAGATACGCAGTATTTT
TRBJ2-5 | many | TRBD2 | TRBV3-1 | CASQAGAGETQYF | TGTGCCAGCCAGGCGGGAGCTGGAGAGACCCAGTACTTC
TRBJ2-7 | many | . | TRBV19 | CASSLNSGFEQYF | TGTGCCAGTAGTCTGAACAGTGGGTTCGAGCAGTACTTC
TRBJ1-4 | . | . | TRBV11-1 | CASSSDSRNEKLFF | TGTGCCAGCAGCTCGGACAGCCGAAATGAAAAACTGTTTTTT
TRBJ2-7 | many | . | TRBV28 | CASSFDSPTYEQYF | TGTGCCAGCAGTTTTGACAGCCCTACCTACGAGCAGTACTTC
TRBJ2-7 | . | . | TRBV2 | CACSRSDEQYF | TGTGCCTGCAGTCGAAGCGACGAGCAGTACTTC
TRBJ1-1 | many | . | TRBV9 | CASSVGGQGGTEAFF | TGTGCCAGCAGCGTAGGTGGCCAGGGAGGCACTGAAGCTTTCTTT
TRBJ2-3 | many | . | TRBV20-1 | CSGTSHTDTQYF | TGCAGCGGGACTTCTCACACAGATACGCAGTATTTT
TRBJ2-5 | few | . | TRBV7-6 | CASSSGTRETQYF | TGTGCCAGCAGCTCCGGGACCCGGGAGACCCAGTACTTC
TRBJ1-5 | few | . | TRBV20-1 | CSARSLAGGAMGYSDTQHF | TGCAGTGCTAGATCACTAGCGGGAGGTGCCATGGGGTACTCAGATACGCAGCATTTT
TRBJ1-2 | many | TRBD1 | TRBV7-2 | CASSQRQGASYTF | TGTGCCAGCAGCCAGCGACAGGGGGCCAGCTACACCTTC
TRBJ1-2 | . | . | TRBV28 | CASSSFRGVNYGYTF | TGTGCCAGCAGTTCCTTCCGGGGCGTTAACTATGGCTACACCTTC
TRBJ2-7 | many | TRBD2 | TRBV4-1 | CASRGGAGGGEQYF | TGCGCCAGCAGGGGAGGGGCGGGAGGAGGCGAGCAGTACTTC
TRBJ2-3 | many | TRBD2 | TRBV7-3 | CASSAHPAGGSTDTQYF | TGTGCCAGCAGCGCCCACCCCGCGGGAGGTAGCACAGATACGCAGTATTTT
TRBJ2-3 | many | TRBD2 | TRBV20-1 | CSAREGGRSYTQYF | TGCAGTGCTAGAGAGGGCGGGAGGTCGTATACGCAGTATTTT
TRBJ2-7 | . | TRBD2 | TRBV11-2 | CASSRWASGTYEQYF | TGTGCCAGCAGCCGGTGGGCTAGCGGGACTTACGAGCAGTACTTC
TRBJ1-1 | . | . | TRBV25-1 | CASSESASNTEAFF | TGTGCCAGCAGTGAGTCGGCCAGCAACACTGAAGCTTTCTTT
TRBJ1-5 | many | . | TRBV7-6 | CASSPVGLLSNQPQHF | TGTGCCAGCAGCCCAGTGGGACTGCTTAGCAATCAGCCCCAGCATTTT
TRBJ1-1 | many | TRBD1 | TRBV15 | CATSGYRGRAFF | TGTGCCACCAGCGGATACAGGGGCCGAGCTTTCTTT
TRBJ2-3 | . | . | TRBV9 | CASSVVPDTQYF | TGTGCCAGCAGCGTAGTCCCAGATACGCAGTATTTT
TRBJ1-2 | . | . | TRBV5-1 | CASSSGQGYTF | TGCGCCAGCAGCTCCGGACAGGGCTACACCTTC
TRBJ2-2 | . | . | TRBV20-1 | CSRREWELFF | TGCAGCCGGCGGGAATGGGAGCTGTTTTTT